Here is one T cell receptor beta chain with its context. This sample was included in a study of patients and donors after allogeneic stem cell transplantation. Each CDR3 protein is one row after TCRdb ran MiXCR on the RT-PCR reads. The sample carries about a million distinct CDR3 sequences, roughly 18% recorded once. The germline gives CDR1 GTSNPN, CDR2 SVGIG (reference sequence). This CDR3 contains 13 residues. The sequenced sample consisted of blood, either unsorted or a sorted T cell fraction (not recorded which). This sequence originates from a human donor who was either an allogeneic HSCT recipient or a stem cell or donor lymphocyte infusion donor (not recorded which). It is not recorded whose cells these are; they may come from a transplant donor. V usage is TRBV30 and J usage is TRBJ1-5; D is ambiguous. The CDR3 loop is CAFGTNSNQPQHF. CDR3 sequence (DNA): TGTGCGTTCGGAACTAATAGCAATCAGCCCCAGCATTTT.